This TCR beta chain was captured in a study of vaccination and CD4 T cells after COVID-19. Background on the study: Post-COVID samples were collected a median around 99 days following diagnosis, spanning 35 to 161. Whole-study findings and limits: There were relatively few convalescent patients studied, and there were no early post-infection timepoints.

Oncomine TCR Beta short-read sequencing was applied to DNA from cultured CD4+ T cells. TCRdb passed the PCR reads through MiXCR, listing each CDR3 protein once. There are roughly 14,000 distinct CDR3 sequences in the sample; about 32% occur only once, and approximately 40% lies in the top ten. The treatment here: roughly nine-day PBMC culture with coronavirus spike peptide pools or control peptides (ViraFEST assay). The authors cultured roughly 1.9 million PBMCs per well with 10 IU/ml IL-2 and about 10 ug/ml peptide pools. After roughly nine days of culture, CD4+ T cells were negatively selected. Concerning this clonotype: As yet, its antigen is unknown.

The sequence was collected from a human donor with COVID-19. Material for sequencing was cultured CD4+ T cells from blood.

DNA for the CDR3: TGCAGTGCCAGACGGGGGGTTGAAGCTTTCTTT. Translated, it gives CSARRGVEAFF. The rearrangement uses TRBV20-1 and TRBJ1-1, with D maybe TRBD1 (5 bases). Trimming removed 6 bases from V and 7 bases from J, with 12 bases in between. CDR1 and CDR2 from the germline V gene are DFQATT and SNEGSKA (reference sequence). The CDR3 is made up of 11 amino acids.